This is a list of T cell receptor beta chains from one sample in a study of beta chain features in type 1 diabetes. Generated by immunoSEQ multiplex PCR, the TCRdb table keeps only in-frame clones and is missing some. The sample holds about 68,000 clones, about 50% seen once. What was sequenced was central memory CD4+ T cells from blood. These receptors were collected from a man aged 30 to 45 with type 1 diabetes. CDR3s include the opening cysteine and the closing phenylalanine or tryptophan. Fields, in order: clone size, D gene, V gene, J gene, CDR3 DNA, CDR3 protein. D genes are given only for firm matches. A row's size may be missing; if present it is once, few, many or a size class.

>.|.|TRBV7-9|TRBJ2-3
TGTGCCAGCAGCTTACGTCCGGAGGCAGATACGCAGTATTTT
CASSLRPEADTQYF
>.|TRBD2|TRBV2|TRBJ2-1
TGTGCCAGCAGTGATGAGCTAGCGGGGGTAGGTGAGCAGTTCTTC
CASSDELAGVGEQFF
>.|TRBD2|TRBV27|TRBJ2-4
TGTGCCAGCAGTACCCTAGCGGGAGGATCCAAAAACATTCAGTACTTC
CASSTLAGGSKNIQYF
>.|TRBD1|TRBV5-1|TRBJ2-1
TGCGCCAGCAGCCCAGGACAGGGCACTGAGCAGTTCTTC
CASSPGQGTEQFF
>few|TRBD2|TRBV11-3|TRBJ2-1
TGTGCCAGCAGCCCTCGCACCGGGACTAGAGCCTACAATGAGCAGTTCTTC
CASSPRTGTRAYNEQFF
>once|.|TRBV18|TRBJ1-5
TGTGCCAGCTCACGGACAGGCAATCAGCCCCAGCATTTT
CASSRTGNQPQHF
>once|TRBD2|TRBV10-3|TRBJ2-3
TGTGCCATCAGTGAACCTAGCGGGAGAGCGTTGGATACGCAGTATTTT
CAISEPSGRALDTQYF
>.|.|TRBV11-2|TRBJ2-1
TGTGCCAGCAGACAGGGCTCCTACAATGAGCAGTTCTTC
CASRQGSYNEQFF
>few|.|TRBV11-2|TRBJ2-3
TGTGCCAGCATAGCAGGAGGAGGGACAGATACGCAGTATTTT
CASIAGGGTDTQYF
>few|TRBD1|TRBV6-1|TRBJ1-2
TGTGCCAGCCACCGGACAGGCCTATATGGCTACACCTTC
CASHRTGLYGYTF
>few|TRBD2|TRBV18|TRBJ2-3
TGTGCCAGCTCACAAAACGTCAATCTAGCGGGGGGCACAGATACGCAGTATTTT
CASSQNVNLAGGTDTQYF
>.|TRBD2|TRBV5-4|TRBJ2-2
TGTGCCAGCAGCTCACGACTAGCGGGAGGTCTCGGGGAGCTGTTTTTT
CASSSRLAGGLGELFF
>few|.|TRBV4-2|TRBJ2-7
TGTGCCAGCAGCCAAGATCGGGATTACGAGCAGTACTTC
CASSQDRDYEQYF
>few|TRBD2|TRBV7-2|TRBJ2-7
TGTGCCAGCAGCTCGAGCGGGAGGGCCCGCGAGCAGTACTTC
CASSSSGRAREQYF
>few|TRBD1|TRBV5-4|TRBJ2-3
TGTGCCAGCAGCTCAACAGGGGGCCTCACAGATACGCAGTATTTT
CASSSTGGLTDTQYF
>.|.|TRBV30|TRBJ1-3
TGTGCCTGGAGTGTACACGGAAACACCATATATTTT
CAWSVHGNTIYF
>few|.|TRBV6-5|TRBJ2-1
TGTGCCAGCAAAACGAGGACCTACAATGAGCAGTTCTTC
CASKTRTYNEQFF
>.|TRBD2|TRBV19|TRBJ2-5
TGTGCCAGTAGTACCCGGGGAGGGGAGGGGAGAGAGACCCAGTACTTC
CASSTRGGEGRETQYF
>.|.|TRBV6-5|TRBJ2-7
TGTGCCAGCAGTTCACTATACGAGCAGTACTTC
CASSSLYEQYF
>.|.|TRBV19|TRBJ2-5
TGTGCCAGTAGTAAGGGGGACGGCGGGCGGTGGGAGACCCAGTACTTC
CASSKGDGGRWETQYF
>.|.|TRBV6-6|TRBJ2-3
TGTGCCAGCAGTTACCTGGCGGGGACCACAGATACGCAGTATTTT
CASSYLAGTTDTQYF
>.|TRBD1|TRBV5-1|TRBJ2-7
TGCGCCAGCAGCTCGGGACAGAGGGACGAGCAGTACTTC
CASSSGQRDEQYF
>.|.|TRBV4-2|TRBJ2-4
TGTGCCAGCAGCCCGGCGGTTGGGGCGGGATACGATATCGGCAAAAACATTCAGTACTTC
CASSPAVGAGYDIGKNIQYF
>.|.|TRBV6-1|TRBJ1-1
TGTGCCAGCAGGAATGGGGGCTACCCTGAAGCTTTCTTT
CASRNGGYPEAFF
>once|TRBD2|TRBV5-6|TRBJ2-1
TGTGCCAGCAGCTTAGGACTAGCGGGACTCACCTACAATGAGCAGTTCTTC
CASSLGLAGLTYNEQFF
>once|TRBD1|TRBV6-1|TRBJ2-1
TGTGCCAGCAGTGAATCTCCCCCTCACAGGGGGCCGAATGAGCAGTTCTTC
CASSESPPHRGPNEQFF
>.|TRBD1|TRBV5-6|TRBJ1-1
TGTGCCAGCACCCTGACAGGGAAAATGAACACTGAAGCTTTCTTT
CASTLTGKMNTEAFF
>few|TRBD2|TRBV4-1|TRBJ2-1
TGCGCCAGCAGCCAAGAGGGCCCTAGCGGGAGCGCCCATGAGCAGTTCTTC
CASSQEGPSGSAHEQFF
>.|.|TRBV7-9|TRBJ2-5
TGTGCCAGCAGCTTAGGTCGCACAGACCAAGAGACCCAGTACTTC
CASSLGRTDQETQYF
>.|TRBD1|TRBV5-1|TRBJ2-3
TGCGCCAGCAGCTTAAGGGCAGGGACAGGTACGCAGTATTTT
CASSLRAGTGTQYF
>.|.|TRBV9|TRBJ1-4
TGTGCCAGCAGCGTCGGTATGCGGGGTGAAAAACTGTTTTTT
CASSVGMRGEKLFF
>.|.|TRBV10-3|TRBJ1-4
TGTGCCATCAGTGGACAGGTGAATGAAAAACTGTTTTTT
CAISGQVNEKLFF
>.|.|TRBV6-1|TRBJ1-1
TGTGCCAGCAGTGAAAATGGGGCCACTGAAGCTTTCTTT
CASSENGATEAFF
>.|.|TRBV6-6|TRBJ2-2
TGTGCCAGCATTCAGGGAACGGACACCGGGGAGCTGTTTTTT
CASIQGTDTGELFF
>.|.|TRBV2|TRBJ2-1
TGTGCCAGCAGTGACAGGGGTACTTACAATGAGCAGTTCTTC
CASSDRGTYNEQFF
>.|TRBD2|TRBV15|TRBJ2-3
TGTGCCACCAGCAGAGGTGCGGGAGTGGGCACAGATACGCAGTATTTT
CATSRGAGVGTDTQYF
>.|.|TRBV6-1|TRBJ1-2
TGTGCCAGCAGTGAAGCGGAGGGACGGATCAACTATGGCTACACCTTC
CASSEAEGRINYGYTF
>.|TRBD1|TRBV15|TRBJ1-1
TGTGCCACCAACTCCGGGACAGGGGGCACTGAAGCTTTCTTT
CATNSGTGGTEAFF
>few|.|TRBV12-5|TRBJ1-1
TGTGCTAGTGGTTTTGAGGGAGTGAACACTGAAGCTTTCTTT
CASGFEGVNTEAFF
>.|.|TRBV6-6|TRBJ2-1
TGTGCCAGCAGTTACCTCTCTAGCAGCTACAATGAGCAGTTCTTC
CASSYLSSSYNEQFF
>.|.|TRBV28|TRBJ2-7
TGTGCCAGCAGTTCGACTAGGCAAGAGCAGTACTTC
CASSSTRQEQYF
>.|TRBD1|TRBV5-5|TRBJ1-1
TGTGCCAGCAGCTTGCGGCAGGGGGCTATAATGAACACTGAAGCTTTCTTT
CASSLRQGAIMNTEAFF
>.|.|TRBV7-9|TRBJ1-1
TGTGCCAGCAGCTTAGGACAAAACACTGAAGCTTTCTTT
CASSLGQNTEAFF
>.|TRBD1|TRBV5-6|TRBJ1-6
TGTGCCAGCAGCACACCGGGACAGGGGAATTCACCCCTCCACTTT
CASSTPGQGNSPLHF
>.|.|TRBV5-4|TRBJ1-1
TGTGCCAGCAGCTCCTCGAACAGGGTCCCTGAAGCTTTCTTT
CASSSSNRVPEAFF
>.|.|TRBV19|TRBJ2-3
TGTGCCAGTAGTATCCGGGGAAGTACAGATACGCAGTATTTT
CASSIRGSTDTQYF
>.|TRBD1|TRBV5-1|TRBJ2-2
TGCGCCAGCAGCTTGGGACAGGGGAACACCGGGGAGCTGTTTTTT
CASSLGQGNTGELFF
>.|TRBD2|TRBV2|TRBJ2-3
TGTGCCAGCAGTGAGGCGGGAGCAACAGATACGCAGTATTTT
CASSEAGATDTQYF
>few|TRBD2|TRBV5-1|TRBJ2-7
TGCGCCAGCAGCTTGGAAAGTCGGGGGGTCATGGGAAACGAGCAGTACTTC
CASSLESRGVMGNEQYF
>.|TRBD2|TRBV4-2|TRBJ2-1
TGTGCCAGCAGCCAAGATCAGTTTAGCGGGGGGAACAATGAGCAGTTCTTC
CASSQDQFSGGNNEQFF